The T cell receptor beta chain described here comes from a study of neurological immune-mediated disorders. Study observations and caveats: Multiple sclerosis was found to have the least TCR clonal expansion, below healthy controls, and HTLV-1-associated myelopathy the most.

Trimming left V 4 bases short and J 2 bases short, with 16 bases between. The length of the CDR3 is 15 residues. CDR1 and CDR2 (germline): SGHRS, YFSETQ. This clonotype is termed large (0.1 to 1%). Its antigen is undetermined. It was by 5'RACE with 10-nucleotide random UMIs that the cDNA was made. TCRdb itself ran the 5' RACE reads through MiXCR, one entry per CDR3 protein. This table holds approximately 19,000 distinct CDR3 sequences, 7% to 8.5% found once. The clonotype comes from a woman in her twenties or thirties with HTLV-1-associated myelopathy (HAM/TSP). Sequences were obtained from CD8+ T cells from blood. The V call is TRBV5-1, the J call TRBJ2-7, with D perhaps TRBD1 (5 bases). The CDR3 reads CASSPTGPAPYEQYF. In DNA form, the CDR3 reads TGCGCCAGCAGCCCCACAGGACCGGCCCCCTACGAGCAGTACTTC.